This passage covers 8 T cell receptor beta chains from one sample sequenced in a study of regulatory T cells. Whole-study findings and limits: In CD3G deficiency, regulatory T cells had lower Shannon diversity than autologous conventional CD4+ and control regulatory cells.

These TCRs' antigens remain unknown. The PCR used 52 TRBV and 13 TRBJ primers. The repertoire was sequenced with immunoSEQ multiplex PCR; TCRdb's copy has only in-frame clones and lacks some. The table records 6,000 or so clones, approximately 90% of them present only once. The sequenced sample consisted of CD4+ Tregs sorted from blood. These receptors came from a person in their late teens or twenties with CD3G deficiency.

The count of this clone is one. The chain recombines TRBV19 with TRBJ1-2, with D unclear. The V gene's germline CDR1 is LNHDA and CDR2 SQIVND (reference sequence). V was cut by 1 base and J by 4 bases, with 10 bases left in between. This CDR3 is 14 amino acids long. CDR3 amino acids: CASSIGRRGYGYTF. The CDR3 nucleotides read TGTGCCAGTAGTATAGGCAGACGTGGCTATGGCTACACCTTC.

The chain uses TRBV10-2 and TRBJ2-2, with 8 nucleotides matching TRBD2. Trimming cost V 2 bases and J 1 base; bases outside gene matches: 6. The V gene's germline CDR1 is WSHSY and CDR2 SAAADI. The CDR3 sequence is 17 residues long. This chain's CDR3 is CASSEPRLAGNTGELFF. CDR3 DNA: TGCGCCAGCAGTGAGCCCCGGCTAGCGGGGAACACCGGGGAGCTGTTTTTT.

This clone was counted a single time. CDR3 DNA sequence: TGCGCCAGCAGCTTGGCTACGCCGGGACTAGGCACAGATACGCAGTATTTT. Encoded protein: CASSLATPGLGTDTQYF. The J gene is TRBJ2-3, the V gene TRBV5-1; 8 positions match TRBD2. V lost 0 bases and J lost 1; bases outside the gene matches: 7. The V gene's germline CDR1 is SGHRS and CDR2 YFSETQ. The CDR3 runs to 17 residues.

The rearrangement uses TRBV6-1 and TRBJ2-5, with D possibly TRBD2 on 5 matching bases. The tail of the sequence fits TRBJ2-7 better, so the J call may be wrong. CDR1 and CDR2 (germline): MNHNS, SASEGT. The CDR3 extends over 13 amino acids. Here the CDR3 reads CASSDLLVGEQYF. CDR3 DNA: TGTGCCAGCAGTGACCTACTAGTGGGCGAGCAGTACTTC.

The CDR3 DNA is TGTGCCAGCAGCTACTCGGGGAGCACAGATACGCAGTATTTT. Its protein is CASSYSGSTDTQYF. This rearrangement joins TRBV11-3 to TRBJ2-3; tentative D call: TRBD2 (5 bases). V was clipped by 4 bases and J by 0 bases, with 8 bases between them. This CDR3 spans 14 amino acids. In germline, CDR1 is SGHNT, CDR2 YENEEA.

The V gene is TRBV5-1, the J gene TRBJ1-1; a possible D gene is TRBD1 (6 bases). The CDR3 contains 12 residues. Germline V gene data show CDR1 as SGHRS and CDR2 as YFSETQ. V was cut by 7 bases and J by 1 base, with 8 bases left in between. DNA for the CDR3: TGCGCCAGCCGGGACACGAACACTGAAGCTTTCTTT. As protein: CASRDTNTEAFF.

The chain carries TRBV28 and TRBJ1-2; TRBD1 is a possible D gene (6 bases). Germline CDR1 MDHEN, CDR2 SYDVKM. This CDR3 contains 16 residues. Between the trimmed V and J ends, which lost 2 bases and 4 bases, there was a span of 17 bases. The CDR3 loop reads CASSLPGANHFYGYTF. The CDR3 DNA reads TGTGCCAGCAGTTTACCGGGGGCTAACCACTTCTATGGCTACACCTTC.

This chain links TRBV19 with TRBJ1-2, with 7 nucleotides matching TRBD1. From germline, CDR1 is LNHDA and CDR2 SQIVND (reference sequence). Trimming cost V 6 bases and J 2 bases; bases outside gene matches: 3. The CDR3 spans 13 residues. CDR3 protein: CASSPGQNYGYTF. The CDR3 DNA is TGTGCCAGTAGCCCGGGACAGAACTATGGCTACACCTTC.